The subject of this entry is one T cell receptor beta chain. The data were obtained in a study of blood T cell repertoires in COVID-19. Libraries were prepared by immunoSEQ multiplex PCR; TCRdb keeps only in-frame clonotypes and omits some of them. The sample has about 35,000 clones; 80% to 90% are singletons. This CDR3 has 16 residues. CDR1 and CDR2 (germline): SGHRS, YFSETQ. Trimming took off 6 bases at V and 3 bases at J, with 19 bases between the two ends. The sequenced material came from peripheral blood. The clonotype was recovered from a human donor in a cohort sampled during active COVID-19. The chain joins TRBV5-1 to TRBJ2-1, with D possibly being TRBD1 (5 bases). This CDR3 is CASNPPRVGDYNEQFF. For the CDR3, the DNA is TGCGCCAGCAATCCGCCCAGGGTTGGTGACTACAATGAGCAGTTCTTC. The full variable domain, completed using reference TRBV5-1 and TRBJ2-1, is KAGVTQTPRYLIKTRGQQVTLSCSPISGHRSVSWYQQTPGQGLQFLFEYFSETQRNKGNFPGRFSGRQFSNSRSEMNVSTLELGDSALYLCASNPPRVGDYNEQFFGPGTRLTVL.